Below, 18 T cell receptor beta chains from the same sample are listed, as sequenced in a study of cytomegalovirus exposure and HLA in healthy donors. It was with 60 Vbeta and 13 Jbeta primers that the PCR ran. Sequencing used immunoSEQ multiplex PCR; TCRdb keeps in-frame clones, though not all of them. The profile covers 140,000 to 150,000 clones, with approximately 86% appearing a single time and roughly 0.5% taken by the ten largest. Input material: PBMCs. These receptors were collected from a woman aged 40 to 50 in good health and CMV-seronegative.

The chain carries TRBV6-6 and TRBJ2-7, with a possible D match to TRBD2 (5 bases). Germline-derived CDR1 and CDR2 are MNHNY and SVGAGI (reference sequence). V lost 2 bases and J lost 1, with 12 bases in between. The CDR3 has 15 residues. Written as DNA, the CDR3 is TGTGCCAGCAGTTACCTACGGACTGGTTCCTACGAGCAGTACTTC. It translates to CASSYLRTGSYEQYF.

The chain joins TRBV5-1 to TRBJ2-7; 8 bases fit TRBD1. Germline CDR1 SGHRS, CDR2 YFSETQ. This CDR3 is 14 amino acids long. Trimming removed 2 bases from V and 5 bases from J; junction bases left unmatched: 6. The CDR3 region is CASSLGQGADEQYF. CDR3 DNA: TGCGCCAGCAGCTTAGGGCAGGGGGCCGACGAGCAGTACTTC.

V and J are TRBV30 and TRBJ1-3; perhaps TRBD1 as D (5 bases). The CDR3 has 14 residues. Trimming left V 1 base short and J 2 bases short, with 9 bases between. Looked up from germline, CDR1 is GTSNPN and CDR2 is SVGIG (reference sequence). The CDR3, as DNA: TGTGCCTGGAGTGCCTCCAGGGCTGGAAACACCATATATTTT. This sequence encodes CAWSASRAGNTIYF.

This sequence joins TRBV6-1 and TRBJ1-3; D is uncertain. The V end lost 5 bases, the J end lost 2 bases, and 13 bases lay between the germline ends. The CDR3 length is 15 residues. The germline gives CDR1 MNHNS, CDR2 SASEGT. Here the CDR3 reads CASSRVSAAGNTIYF. The CDR3, as DNA: TGTGCCAGCAGTCGGGTTTCAGCGGCTGGAAACACCATATATTTT.

The gene calls are TRBV5-5 and TRBJ2-7, with 8 nucleotides matching TRBD1. The germline V gene has CDR1 SGHKS and CDR2 YYEKEE (reference sequence). J was trimmed by 3 bases and V by 5 bases; bases with no gene match: 7. The CDR3 length is 14 residues. In DNA, the CDR3 is TGTGCCAGCAGTCGACCGGGACAGGTCTACGAGCAGTACTTC. Residues: CASSRPGQVYEQYF.

The chain joins TRBV4-2 to TRBJ2-3; D possibly corresponds to TRBD2 (5 bases). Looked up from germline, CDR1 is LGHNA and CDR2 is YNFKEQ. The CDR3 length is 16 residues. Trimming shortened V by 0 bases and J by 1 base, and 11 bases separated the two germline ends. The CDR3 sequence is CASSQDLGRGTDTQYF. In DNA form, the CDR3 reads TGTGCCAGCAGCCAAGATCTAGGGCGGGGCACAGATACGCAGTATTTT.

This clone was counted a single time. V and J are TRBV6-5 and TRBJ2-7; D is possibly TRBD2 (5 bases). CDR1 and CDR2 from the germline V gene are MNHEY and SVGAGI. The CDR3 length is 13 residues. V was pared by 5 bases and J by 3 bases, with 11 bases between. In DNA form, the CDR3 reads TGTGCCAGCAGTACAAGAGGGTTCTACGAGCAGTACTTC. The encoded protein is CASSTRGFYEQYF.

V is TRBV6-1 and J is TRBJ2-1, with a weak D call TRBD1 (5 bases). Per germline, CDR1 MNHNS and CDR2 SASEGT. The CDR3 runs 14 residues. Trimming took off 7 bases at V and 4 bases at J, with 14 bases between the two ends. CDR3 sequence reads: CASIRDSEYNEQFF. DNA of the CDR3: TGTGCCAGCATCCGAGACAGCGAATACAATGAGCAGTTCTTC.

V is TRBV11-3 and J is TRBJ1-1; 7 bases align to TRBD1. The CDR3 is 15 residues long. CDR1 and CDR2 from the germline V gene are SGHNT and YENEEA. The ends lost 1 base at V and 0 bases at J; junction bases unmatched: 2. The CDR3 sequence: CASSLAGGVNTEAFF. In DNA form, the CDR3 reads TGTGCCAGCAGCTTAGCAGGGGGTGTGAACACTGAAGCTTTCTTT.

The V and J genes are TRBV6-8 and TRBJ1-5; TRBD1 aligns across 9 bases. The germline V gene encodes CDR1 MNHGY and CDR2 SAAAGT. The V segment lost 0 bases and the J segment 2 bases; nucleotides outside the gene matches: 11. This CDR3 region has 19 residues. CDR3 coding DNA: TGTGCCAGCAGTTACTCCACCTTATGGAGGGACAGGGGCAATCAGCCCCAGCATTTT. This codes for CASSYSTLWRDRGNQPQHF.

This chain connects TRBV4-3 to TRBJ2-3; perhaps TRBD2 as D (5 bases). This CDR3 spans 14 amino acids. The V gene's germline CDR1 is LGHNA and CDR2 YSLEER. With 4 bases removed from V and 4 bases from J, the gap between germline ends came to 12 bases. CDR3 region: CASSRQLGPDTQYF. DNA for the CDR3: TGCGCCAGCAGCCGCCAACTAGGTCCAGATACGCAGTATTTT.

V is TRBV5-4 and J is TRBJ2-1; 12 positions agree with TRBD2. From germline, CDR1 is SGHNT and CDR2 YYREEE (reference sequence). The V gene end was trimmed by 5 bases and the J gene end by 3 bases; junction bases not matched to a gene: 12. This CDR3 has 18 residues. The CDR3 loop is CASSLAGGSTKNYNEQFF. The CDR3 DNA reads TGTGCCAGCAGTCTAGCGGGAGGGTCAACCAAAAACTACAATGAGCAGTTCTTC. Complete variable domain (other parts from reference TRBV5-4 and TRBJ2-1): ETGVTQSPTHLIKTRGQQVTLRCSSQSGHNTVSWYQQALGQGPQFIFQYYREEENGRGNFPPRFSGLQFPNYSSELNVNALELDDSALYLCASSLAGGSTKNYNEQFFGPGTRLTVL.

The sample holds one count of this clone. This chain joins TRBV2 and TRBJ1-6; possible D gene TRBD1, 5 bases. The CDR3 has 16 amino acids. V was shortened by 2 bases and J by 5 bases, with 13 bases between the two germline ends. Per germline, CDR1 SNHLY and CDR2 FYNNEI. CDR3 region: CASSEFGGGNNSPLHF. For the CDR3, the DNA is TGTGCCAGCAGTGAATTTGGGGGAGGGAATAATTCACCCCTCCACTTT.

The chain is built from TRBV6-5 and TRBJ2-5; 9 bases fit TRBD2. The DNA end is a closer match to TRBJ2-7, so the J assignment may be wrong. The CDR3 extends over 16 amino acids. Per germline, CDR1 MNHEY and CDR2 SVGAGI. Written as DNA, the CDR3 is TGTGCCAGCAGTTACTCGGCGGGGGGGAGCTCCTACGAGCAGTACTTC. Translated, it gives CASSYSAGGSSYEQYF.

The rearrangement joins TRBV10-1 to TRBJ2-3; 12 bases map to TRBD2. CDR3 size: 14 residues. The V gene's germline CDR1 is WNHNN and CDR2 SYGVQD (reference sequence). V trimming: 6 bases; J trimming: 6 bases; junction bases outside the gene matches: 4. DNA of the CDR3: TGCGCCAGCAGGGCGACTAGCGGGGGTGATACGCAGTATTTT. Translation gives CASRATSGGDTQYF.

V gene TRBV18 combines with J gene TRBJ2-6; D not resolved. The V end was cut by 1 base, the J end by 1 base, with 5 bases between. Germline values: CDR1 KGHSH, CDR2 LQKENI. The CDR3 is 15 residues long. CDR3 DNA: TGTGCCAGCTCACCACAGACATCTGGGGCCAACGTCCTGACTTTC. Its protein product is CASSPQTSGANVLTF. Filled out from reference TRBV18 and TRBJ2-6, the complete variable domain reads NAGVMQNPRHLVRRRGQEARLRCSPMKGHSHVYWYRQLPEEGLKFMVYLQKENIIDESGMPKERFSAEFPKEGPSILRIQQVVRGDSAAYFCASSPQTSGANVLTFGAGSRLTVL.

J is TRBJ2-3 and V is TRBV6-1, with D perhaps matching TRBD2 (5 bases). The CDR3 is 15 residues long. CDR1 and CDR2 from the germline V gene are MNHNS and SASEGT. V lost 6 bases and J 0 bases, leaving 13 bases between the germline ends. The CDR3 DNA reads TGTGCCAGCAGCTCACTCGGGGTTAGCACAGATACGCAGTATTTT. This sequence encodes CASSSLGVSTDTQYF.

The V call is TRBV30, the J call TRBJ2-5, with 11 positions matching TRBD2. The CDR3 sequence is 13 residues long. Germline lookup yields CDR1 GTSNPN and CDR2 SVGIG (reference sequence). V lost 8 bases, J lost 4 bases, and 6 bases stayed unmatched. CDR3 sequence reads: CAVLAGDSETQYF. The CDR3 DNA sequence: TGTGCCGTACTAGCGGGAGACTCAGAGACCCAGTACTTC.